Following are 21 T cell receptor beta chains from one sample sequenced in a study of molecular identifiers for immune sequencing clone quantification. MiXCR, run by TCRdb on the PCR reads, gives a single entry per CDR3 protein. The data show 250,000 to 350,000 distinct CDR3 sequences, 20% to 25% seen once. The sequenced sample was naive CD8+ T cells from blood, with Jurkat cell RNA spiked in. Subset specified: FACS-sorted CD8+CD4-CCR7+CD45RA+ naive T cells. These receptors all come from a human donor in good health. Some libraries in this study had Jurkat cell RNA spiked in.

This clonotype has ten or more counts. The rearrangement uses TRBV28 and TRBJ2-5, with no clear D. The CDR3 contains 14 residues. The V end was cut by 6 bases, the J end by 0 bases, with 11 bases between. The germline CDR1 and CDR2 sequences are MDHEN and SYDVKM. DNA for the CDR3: TGTGCCAGCAGCGAGCGCCTGTACCAAGAGACCCAGTACTTC. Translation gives CASSERLYQETQYF.

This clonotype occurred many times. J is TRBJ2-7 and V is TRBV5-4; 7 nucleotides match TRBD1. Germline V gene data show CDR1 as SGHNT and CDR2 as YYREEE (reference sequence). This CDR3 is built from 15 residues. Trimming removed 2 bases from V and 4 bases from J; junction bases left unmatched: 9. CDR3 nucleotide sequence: TGTGCCAGCAGCTTTGGAACAGGGGAAGCGTACGAGCAGTACTTC. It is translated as CASSFGTGEAYEQYF.

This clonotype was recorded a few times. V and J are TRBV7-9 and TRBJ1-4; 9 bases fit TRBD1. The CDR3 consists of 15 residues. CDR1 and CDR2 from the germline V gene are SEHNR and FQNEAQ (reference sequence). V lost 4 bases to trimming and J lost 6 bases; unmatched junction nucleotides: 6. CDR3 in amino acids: CASSSGTGLDEKLFF. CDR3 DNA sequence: TGTGCCAGCAGCTCTGGGACAGGGCTCGATGAAAAACTGTTTTTT.

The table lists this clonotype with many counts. CDR3 region: CASSSTIDTQYF. The CDR3 bases are TGTGCCAGCAGCTCCACCATAGATACGCAGTATTTT. This chain joins TRBV7-9 and TRBJ2-3; D call uncertain. This CDR3 spans 12 amino acids. V shed 4 bases and J shed 5 bases, with 7 bases lying between them. Germline V gene lookup returns CDR1 SEHNR and CDR2 FQNEAQ (reference sequence).

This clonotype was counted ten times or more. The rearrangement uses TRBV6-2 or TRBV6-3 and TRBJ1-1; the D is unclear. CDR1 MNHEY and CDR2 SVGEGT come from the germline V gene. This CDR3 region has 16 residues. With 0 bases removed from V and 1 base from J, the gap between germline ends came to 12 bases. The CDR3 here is CASSYSETAENTEAFF. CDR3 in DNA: TGTGCCAGCAGTTACTCCGAAACGGCTGAGAACACTGAAGCTTTCTTT.

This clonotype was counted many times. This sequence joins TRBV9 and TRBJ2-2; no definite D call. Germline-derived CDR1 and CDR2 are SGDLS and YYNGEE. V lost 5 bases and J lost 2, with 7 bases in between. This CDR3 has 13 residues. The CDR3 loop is CASSNSNTGELFF. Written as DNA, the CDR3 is TGTGCCAGCAGTAACAGTAACACCGGGGAGCTGTTTTTT.

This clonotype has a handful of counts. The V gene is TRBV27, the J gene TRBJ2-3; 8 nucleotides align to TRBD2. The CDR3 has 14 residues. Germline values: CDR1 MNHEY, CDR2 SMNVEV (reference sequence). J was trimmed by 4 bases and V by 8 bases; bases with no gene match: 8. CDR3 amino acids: CASGSLLAADTQYF. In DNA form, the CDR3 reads TGTGCCAGCGGTTCATTACTAGCGGCAGATACGCAGTATTTT.

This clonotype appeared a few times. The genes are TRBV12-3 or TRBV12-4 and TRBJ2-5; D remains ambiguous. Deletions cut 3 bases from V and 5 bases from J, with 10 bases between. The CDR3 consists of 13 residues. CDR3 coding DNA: TGTGCCAGCAGTTTTTTGGAGTTGGAGACCCAGTACTTC. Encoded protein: CASSFLELETQYF.

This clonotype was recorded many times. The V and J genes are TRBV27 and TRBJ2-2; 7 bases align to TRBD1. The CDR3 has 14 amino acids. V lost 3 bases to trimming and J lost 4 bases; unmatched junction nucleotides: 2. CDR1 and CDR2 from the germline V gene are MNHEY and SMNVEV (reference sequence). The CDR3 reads CASSLGQSTGELFF. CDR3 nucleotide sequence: TGTGCCAGCAGTTTGGGACAGAGCACCGGGGAGCTGTTTTTT.

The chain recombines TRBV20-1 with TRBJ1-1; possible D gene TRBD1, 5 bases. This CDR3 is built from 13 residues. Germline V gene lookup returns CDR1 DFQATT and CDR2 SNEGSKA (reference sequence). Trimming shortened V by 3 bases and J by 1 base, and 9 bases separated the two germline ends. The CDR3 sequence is CSARRGGNTEAFF. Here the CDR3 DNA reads TGCAGTGCTAGGCGCGGGGGGAACACTGAAGCTTTCTTT.

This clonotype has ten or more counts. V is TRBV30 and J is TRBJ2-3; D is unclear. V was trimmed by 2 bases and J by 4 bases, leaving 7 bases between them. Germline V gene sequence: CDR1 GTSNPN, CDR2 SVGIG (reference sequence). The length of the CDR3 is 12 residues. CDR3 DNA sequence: TGTGCCTGGAGTAGTGGGGCAGATACGCAGTATTTT. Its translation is CAWSSGADTQYF.

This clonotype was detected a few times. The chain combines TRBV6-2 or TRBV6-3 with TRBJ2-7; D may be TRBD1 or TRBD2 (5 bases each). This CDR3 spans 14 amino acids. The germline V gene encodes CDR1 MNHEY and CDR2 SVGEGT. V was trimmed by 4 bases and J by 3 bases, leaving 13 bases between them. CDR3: CASSSGTPGYEQYF. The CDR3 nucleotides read TGTGCCAGCAGTTCCGGGACGCCGGGCTACGAGCAGTACTTC.

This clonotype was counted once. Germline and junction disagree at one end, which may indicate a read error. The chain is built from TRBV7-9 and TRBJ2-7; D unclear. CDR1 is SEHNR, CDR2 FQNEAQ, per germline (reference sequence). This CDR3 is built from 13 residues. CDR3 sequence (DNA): TGTGCCAGCAGCCTAGGAGTCTCCTACGAGCAGCACTTC. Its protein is CASSLGVSYEQHF.

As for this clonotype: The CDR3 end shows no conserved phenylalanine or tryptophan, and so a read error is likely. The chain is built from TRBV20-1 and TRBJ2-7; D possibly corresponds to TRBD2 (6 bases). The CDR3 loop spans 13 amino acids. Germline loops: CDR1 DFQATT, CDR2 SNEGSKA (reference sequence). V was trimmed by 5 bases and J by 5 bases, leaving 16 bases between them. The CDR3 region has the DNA TGCAGTGCTGGGGACTGGGGTAGCCACGAGCAGTACTCC. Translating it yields CSAGDWGSHEQYS.

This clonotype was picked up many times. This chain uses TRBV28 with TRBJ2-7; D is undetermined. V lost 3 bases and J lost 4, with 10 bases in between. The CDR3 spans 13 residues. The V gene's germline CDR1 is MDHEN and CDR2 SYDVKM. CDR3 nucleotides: TGTGCCAGCAGTTTCGAGCAAATTTACGAGCAGTACTTC. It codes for CASSFEQIYEQYF.

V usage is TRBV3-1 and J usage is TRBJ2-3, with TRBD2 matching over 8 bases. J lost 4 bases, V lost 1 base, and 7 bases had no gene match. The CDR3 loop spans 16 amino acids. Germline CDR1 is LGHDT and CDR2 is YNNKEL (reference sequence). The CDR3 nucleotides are TGTGCCAGCAGCCAAGTCGCCGGGGGGGCCGCAGATACGCAGTATTTT. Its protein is CASSQVAGGAADTQYF.

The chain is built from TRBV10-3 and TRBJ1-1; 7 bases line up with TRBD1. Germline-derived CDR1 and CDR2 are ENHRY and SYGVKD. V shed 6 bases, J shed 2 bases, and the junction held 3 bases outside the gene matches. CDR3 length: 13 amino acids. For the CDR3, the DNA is TGTGCCATCAGAGACAGGGCAAACACTGAAGCTTTCTTT. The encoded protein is CAIRDRANTEAFF.

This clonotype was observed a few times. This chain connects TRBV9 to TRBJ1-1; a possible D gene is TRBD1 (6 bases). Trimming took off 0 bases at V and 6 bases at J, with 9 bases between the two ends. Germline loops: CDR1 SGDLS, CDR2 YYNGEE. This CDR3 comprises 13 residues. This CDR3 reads CASSVGGAAEAFF. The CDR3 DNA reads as TGTGCCAGCAGCGTAGGGGGGGCTGCTGAAGCTTTCTTT.

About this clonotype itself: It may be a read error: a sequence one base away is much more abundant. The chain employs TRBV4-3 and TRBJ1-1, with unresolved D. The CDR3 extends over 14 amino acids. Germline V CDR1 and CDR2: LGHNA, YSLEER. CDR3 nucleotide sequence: TGCGCCAGCGGCCAAGATTTCCCGGGCTCTGAAGCTTTCTTT. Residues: CASGQDFPGSEAFF.

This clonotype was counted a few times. CDR3: CASSTNAANTGELFF. CDR3 nucleotides: TGCGCCAGCAGCACTAACGCAGCAAACACCGGGGAGCTGTTTTTT. This chain joins TRBV4-3 and TRBJ2-2; D unresolved. The CDR3 contains 15 residues. Trimming left V 5 bases short and J 2 bases short, with 12 bases between. Germline V gene data show CDR1 as LGHNA and CDR2 as YSLEER.

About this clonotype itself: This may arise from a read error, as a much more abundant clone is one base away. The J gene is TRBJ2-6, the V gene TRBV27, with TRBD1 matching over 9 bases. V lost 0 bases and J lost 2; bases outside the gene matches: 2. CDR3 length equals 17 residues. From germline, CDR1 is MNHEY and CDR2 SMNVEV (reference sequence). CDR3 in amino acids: CASSLSTGGAGANVLTF. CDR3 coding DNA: TGTGCCAGCAGTTTATCCACAGGGGGCGCTGGGGCCAACGTCCTGACTTTC. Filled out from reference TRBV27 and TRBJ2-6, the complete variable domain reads EAQVTQNPRYLITVTGKKLTVTCSQNMNHEYMSWYRQDPGLGLRQIYYSMNVEVTDKGDVPEGYKVSRKEKRNFPLILESPSPNQTSLYFCASSLSTGGAGANVLTFGAGSRLTVL.